One sample yielded the 5 T cell receptor beta chains listed below, sequenced in a study of beta chain features in type 1 diabetes (dated by TCRdb to 2016 to 2018). The method was the immunoSEQ multiplex PCR assay. The entire isolated RNA was reverse transcribed using the High Capacity cDNA Reverse Transcription Kit, and thus expressed TCRB transcripts were sequenced. Imported from immuneACCESS, the table was reduced by TCRdb to in-frame sequences with V and J called. These copies leave out some clones; in studies compared against another copy, an unresolved V gene accounts for under half, and the cause of the remainder is not known. In all, the sample holds fewer than 550,000 clones, and more than 9.5% of those were seen once. The ten largest clones take up 0.035% to 0.05% of the sample. The sequenced sample was naive CD4+ T cells from blood. This specimen's cell subset or site label, per the study, means: true naive CD4+ T cells. All receptors derive from a woman younger than 30 in good health.

The J gene is TRBJ2-7, the V gene TRBV25-1; 10 bases are shared with TRBD1. With V trimmed by 2 bases and J by 5 bases, 6 bases remained unmatched. The CDR3 totals 15 residues. Germline V lookup: CDR1 MGHDK, CDR2 SYGVNS. The CDR3 is CASSEAGTGEHEQYF. In nucleotides, the CDR3 is TGTGCCAGCAGTGAAGCCGGGACAGGGGAACACGAGCAGTACTTC.

This clone showed up just a few times. The chain couples TRBV6-5 to TRBJ2-1; perhaps TRBD1 as D (5 bases). This CDR3 is 15 amino acids long. V lost 2 bases and J 6 bases, leaving 14 bases between the germline ends. CDR1 MNHEY and CDR2 SVGAGI come from the germline V gene. CDR3 sequence: CASSYLQAGVNEQFF. DNA for the CDR3: TGTGCCAGCAGTTACCTACAGGCAGGCGTCAATGAGCAGTTCTTC.

This clone was recorded a few times. DNA of the CDR3: TGCAGCGTTGGCCGCGGGGAAAAACTGTTTTTT. This sequence encodes CSVGRGEKLFF. The chain uses TRBV29-1 and TRBJ1-4; D is ambiguous. Trimming removed 4 bases from V and 8 bases from J, with 8 bases in between. CDR1 SQVTM and CDR2 ANQGSEA come from the germline V gene. This CDR3 comprises 11 residues.

The chain links TRBV5-6 to TRBJ2-7; possibly TRBD1 for D (6 bases). The CDR3 spans 15 residues. Germline V gene sequence: CDR1 SGHDT, CDR2 YYEEEE. The V gene lost 0 bases and the J gene lost 4 bases, with 14 bases spanning the gap. The CDR3 protein is CASSLAGHSLYEQYF. The CDR3 DNA is TGTGCCAGCAGCTTGGCGGGACACTCCCTATACGAGCAGTACTTC. The full variable domain, completed using reference TRBV5-6 and TRBJ2-7, is DAGVTQSPTHLIKTRGQQVTLRCSPKSGHDTVSWYQQALGQGPQFIFQYYEEEERQRGNFPDRFSGHQFPNYSSELNVNALLLGDSALYLCASSLAGHSLYEQYFGPGTRLTVT.

This chain connects TRBV19 to TRBJ2-5; D not certain. Germline V lookup: CDR1 LNHDA, CDR2 SQIVND (reference sequence). The CDR3 runs 16 residues. V lost 4 bases and J lost 0, with 15 bases in between. This CDR3 reads CASSTGPGRNQETQYF. The CDR3 coding sequence is TGTGCCAGTAGTACTGGTCCTGGACGGAACCAAGAGACCCAGTACTTC.